This T cell receptor beta chain was sequenced during a study of cytomegalovirus exposure and HLA in healthy donors. General study points: The study put some 160 TCR beta chains on its list as cytomegalovirus-associated.

Produced via immunoSEQ multiplex PCR; TCRdb's table is partial and in-frame only. The sample shows about 280,000 clones, 88% of them seen only once. Details on this clone: Its specificity is unknown.

This TCR derives from a woman younger than 35 in good health and CMV-seronegative. The source material was PBMCs.

The CDR3 region is CASSLVGRGNTIYF. The CDR3 nucleotides read TGTGCCAGCAGTTTGGTGGGCCGCGGAAACACCATATATTTT. The rearrangement joins TRBV27 to TRBJ1-3; D gene unclear. This CDR3 comprises 14 residues. The germline V gene encodes CDR1 MNHEY and CDR2 SMNVEV (reference sequence). V lost 3 bases to trimming and J lost 4 bases, with 10 bases between them.